This T cell receptor (beta chain) was retrieved from a study of blood T cell repertoires in COVID-19. Libraries were prepared by immunoSEQ multiplex PCR; TCRdb keeps only in-frame clonotypes and omits some of them. The sample yields some 150,000 clones, roughly 85% seen once. The sequence was obtained from an older woman with COVID-19, enrolled during active disease. The specimen sequenced was peripheral blood.

DNA of the CDR3: TGTGCCAGCAGTAGTAACCACGAAAAACTGTTTTTT. Protein: CASSSNHEKLFF. The V gene is TRBV11-3, the J gene TRBJ1-4; no definite D call. V dropped 6 bases and J dropped 8 bases, with 10 bases sitting between them. From germline, CDR1 is SGHNT and CDR2 YENEEA. CDR3 length: 12 amino acids.